What follows are 27 T cell receptor beta chains derived from one specimen sequenced in a study of T cells after yellow fever vaccination. TCRdb reanalysed the 5' RACE reads using MiXCR and keeps one entry per CDR3 protein. This table has 340,000 or so distinct CDR3 sequences, approximately 12% appearing once. The input for sequencing was CD4+ T cells sorted from PBMCs, taken 15 days after the yellow fever booster vaccination. The receptors stem from a man between 18 and 35 years old who received the YFV17D yellow fever vaccine.

This clonotype was detected many times. This chain joins TRBV30 and TRBJ2-6, with 10 bases identical to TRBD1. V was clipped by 5 bases and J by 0 bases; unmatched bases: 1. The CDR3 length is 15 residues. The germline CDR1 and CDR2 sequences are GTSNPN and SVGIG (reference sequence). The CDR3 is CAWGQGGSGANVLTF. CDR3 DNA sequence: TGTGCCTGGGGACAGGGGGGCTCTGGGGCCAACGTCCTGACTTTC.

The chain joins TRBV2 to TRBJ2-5; the match to TRBD2 covers 8 bases. The CDR3 is made up of 14 amino acids. Germline CDR1 and CDR2: SNHLY and FYNNEI. After removal of 4 bases from V and 5 bases from J, the junction contained 6 bases not matched to a gene. CDR3: CASSGMTGGETQYF. CDR3 DNA sequence: TGTGCCAGCAGTGGTATGACGGGGGGGGAGACCCAGTACTTC.

This clonotype was seen only a few times. The chain uses TRBV5-4 and TRBJ2-7; D is unresolved. Germline V gene data show CDR1 as SGHNT and CDR2 as YYREEE (reference sequence). CDR3 size: 13 residues. Between the trimmed V and J ends, which lost 0 bases and 0 bases, there was a span of 4 bases. The CDR3 nucleotides read TGTGCCAGCAGCTTGGGGAGCTCCTACGAGCAGTACGTC. Protein: CASSLGSSYEQYV.

J is TRBJ2-2 and V is TRBV6-5; either TRBD1 or TRBD2 may supply D (6 bases each). V gave up 10 bases and J gave up 2 bases, with 14 bases separating them. Germline assignment: CDR1 MNHEY and CDR2 SVGAGI. The CDR3 extends over 14 amino acids. CDR3 bases: TGTGCCATCCGGGGGCTCGCCAACACCGGGGAGCTGTTTTTT. It is translated as CAIRGLANTGELFF.

The chain couples TRBV11-2 to TRBJ2-2; D not resolved. Per the germline V gene, CDR1 is SGHAT and CDR2 is FQNNGV. The germline V and J ends were trimmed by 0 bases and 4 bases, with 18 bases remaining between them. The CDR3 sequence is 18 residues long. Written as DNA, the CDR3 is TGTGCCAGCAGCTTAGAGTTCGTGGGCGTGGGTGGCACCGGGGAGCTGTTTTTT. It translates to CASSLEFVGVGGTGELFF.

The V and J genes are TRBV5-1 and TRBJ2-5; 10 bases agree with TRBD1. This CDR3 has 14 amino acids. Germline V CDR1 and CDR2: SGHRS, YFSETQ. The trim removed 2 bases at V and 3 bases at J, leaving 1 base unmatched. DNA for the CDR3: TGCGCCAGCAGCTTTGGACAGGGGGAAGAGACCCAGTACTTC. Translating gives CASSFGQGEETQYF. Using reference TRBV5-1 and TRBJ2-5 for the parts outside the CDR3, the full variable domain is KAGVTQTPRYLIKTRGQQVTLSCSPISGHRSVSWYQQTPGQGLQFLFEYFSETQRNKGNFPGRFSGRQFSNSRSEMNVSTLELGDSALYLCASSFGQGEETQYFGPGTRLLVL.

This clonotype was seen a few times. The chain links TRBV5-1 to TRBJ2-1, with D possibly TRBD1 on 6 matching bases. Germline V gene lookup returns CDR1 SGHRS and CDR2 YFSETQ. CDR3 size: 16 residues. The ends were cut back, 0 bases at V and 8 bases at J, with 18 bases in the middle. The CDR3 loop reads CASSLGISRQVDEQFF. The CDR3 DNA follows: TGCGCCAGCAGCTTGGGTATTTCGAGACAGGTCGATGAGCAGTTCTTC.

There are a few counts of this clonotype. CDR3 bases: TGCGCCAGCAGCTCTTCCCAGGGGAGCACAGATACGCAGTATTTT. It specifies CASSSSQGSTDTQYF. The chain recombines TRBV5-1 with TRBJ2-3, with D maybe TRBD1 (6 bases). The CDR3 runs to 15 residues. With 3 bases removed from V and 0 bases from J, the gap between germline ends came to 11 bases. CDR1 is SGHRS, CDR2 YFSETQ, per germline.

The gene calls are TRBV30 and TRBJ2-7; D not resolved. In germline, CDR1 is GTSNPN, CDR2 SVGIG (reference sequence). Trimming left V 0 bases short and J 6 bases short, with 6 bases between. The CDR3 sequence is 11 residues long. In DNA form, the CDR3 reads TGTGCCTGGAGTGTAAAGCCCGAGCAGTACTTC. Translating it yields CAWSVKPEQYF.

The chain links TRBV24-1 to TRBJ2-1, with 12 bases identical to TRBD2. Germline V gene data show CDR1 as KGHDR and CDR2 as SFDVKD. Trimming removed 4 bases from V and 7 bases from J; junction bases left unmatched: 4. The CDR3 sequence is 15 residues long. The CDR3: CATSDPTSGGNEQFF. The CDR3 region has the DNA TGTGCCACCAGTGACCCGACTAGCGGGGGAAATGAGCAGTTCTTC.

This clonotype was found many times. The chain uses TRBV20-1 and TRBJ2-3, with TRBD1 matching over 8 bases. This CDR3 is built from 15 residues. Per the germline V gene, CDR1 is DFQATT and CDR2 is SNEGSKA (reference sequence). V was clipped by 0 bases and J by 1 base; unmatched bases: 3. Here the CDR3 reads CSARDAGQGTDTQYF. CDR3 sequence (DNA): TGCAGTGCTAGAGACGCGGGACAGGGCACAGATACGCAGTATTTT.

This clonotype showed up many times. The chain combines TRBV20-1 with TRBJ2-3, with 8 bases that match TRBD2. CDR1 DFQATT and CDR2 SNEGSKA come from the germline V gene (reference sequence). Losses at the gene ends were 5 bases for V and 3 bases for J; bases not matched to a gene: 10. This CDR3 comprises 15 residues. The CDR3 sequence: CSAHSAGGGTDTQYF. The CDR3 nucleotides are TGCAGTGCTCATTCTGCGGGGGGAGGAACAGATACGCAGTATTTT.

This clonotype was seen repeatedly, ten times or more. The chain uses TRBV10-3 and TRBJ2-3; 8 bases are a match to TRBD2. CDR1 is ENHRY and CDR2 is SYGVKD in the germline V gene. V dropped 5 bases and J dropped 5; count of bases not matched to a gene: 9. The CDR3 extends over 15 amino acids. The CDR3 loop is CAISQTGGQGDTQYF. Here the CDR3 DNA reads TGTGCCATCAGTCAAACGGGGGGGCAAGGAGATACGCAGTATTTT.

This clonotype showed up just a few times. The chain employs TRBV18 and TRBJ2-5; 8 bases map to TRBD1. Trimming took 1 base from V and 4 from J; bases not matched to a gene: 2. Germline CDR1 and CDR2: KGHSH and LQKENI. The CDR3 consists of 14 residues. In nucleotides, the CDR3 is TGTGCCAGCTCACCACGGACAGGGTCAGAGACCCAGTACTTC. Protein sequence: CASSPRTGSETQYF.

The chain couples TRBV4-2 to TRBJ1-5; D call uncertain. This CDR3 is built from 14 residues. V lost 0 bases and J 5 bases, leaving 8 bases between the germline ends. The germline V gene encodes CDR1 LGHNA and CDR2 YNFKEQ. The CDR3 loop is CASSQDPSDQPQHF. DNA for the CDR3: TGTGCCAGCAGCCAAGACCCCTCTGATCAGCCCCAGCATTTT.

This clonotype has only a few counts. This rearrangement joins TRBV12-3 or TRBV12-4 to TRBJ1-6, with D hard to call. The ends were cut back, 3 bases at V and 4 bases at J, with 10 bases in the middle. This CDR3 has 15 residues. The CDR3 region has the DNA TGTGCCAGCAGTTTTGGGCAGTTTTATAATTCACCCCTCCACTTT. Protein product: CASSFGQFYNSPLHF.

The J gene is TRBJ2-1, the V gene TRBV5-1; D might be TRBD2 (6 bases). Between the trimmed V and J ends, which lost 10 bases and 1 base, there was a span of 18 bases. The germline gives CDR1 SGHRS, CDR2 YFSETQ. The CDR3 sequence is 15 residues long. CDR3 loop: CAGSLGGGSYNEQFF. CDR3 nucleotide sequence: TGCGCCGGGTCGCTCGGGGGTGGTTCCTACAATGAGCAGTTCTTC.

The chain joins TRBV5-1 to TRBJ1-1; D remains unclear. The germline V gene encodes CDR1 SGHRS and CDR2 YFSETQ. Deletions cut 4 bases from V and 5 bases from J, with 12 bases between. CDR3 size: 13 residues. In DNA, the CDR3 is TGCGCCAGCAGCCGCAAGTTAGGGACTGAAGCTTTCTTT. Translated: CASSRKLGTEAFF.

The J gene is TRBJ1-5, the V gene TRBV29-1; D perhaps matches TRBD1 (5 bases). The V gene's germline CDR1 is SQVTM and CDR2 ANQGSEA. The CDR3 extends over 13 amino acids. Deletions cut 4 bases from V and 2 bases from J, with 9 bases between. The CDR3 DNA is TGCAGCGTTGGTCAAGGGGGCAATCAGCCCCAGCATTTT. Protein product: CSVGQGGNQPQHF.

This clonotype has just a few counts. V is TRBV12-3 or TRBV12-4 and J is TRBJ1-2, with a tentative D call TRBD1 (6 bases). The V gene lost 6 bases and the J gene lost 2 bases, with 16 bases spanning the gap. The CDR3 sequence is 15 residues long. As DNA, the CDR3 is TGTGCCAGCAGCAAGATACAGGGAGGCAACTATGGCTACACCTTC. Amino acids: CASSKIQGGNYGYTF.

At least ten counts were recorded for this clonotype. This chain connects TRBV29-1 to TRBJ1-2; no firm D call. V was clipped by 3 bases and J by 2 bases, with 4 bases between them. The CDR3 is 11 residues long. CDR1 and CDR2 from the germline V gene are SQVTM and ANQGSEA. CDR3 coding DNA: TGCAGCGTTGAGCGAAACTATGGCTACACCTTC. This gives the protein CSVERNYGYTF.

The V gene is TRBV3-2, the J gene TRBJ2-1; the D call in the table, TRBD1, was not verified against the DNA. TRBV3-2 is marked as a pseudogene. The CDR3 totals 17 residues. The CDR3 nucleotides are TGTGCCAGCAGCCAAGGGTTCGGGACAGGGGGATTGAGGGAGCAGTTCTTC. It yields the protein CASSQGFGTGGLREQFF.

The chain couples TRBV6-5 to TRBJ2-7; D not certain. CDR3 length: 14 residues. From germline, CDR1 is MNHEY and CDR2 SVGAGI. V was trimmed by 6 bases and J by 2 bases, leaving 14 bases between them. CDR3 DNA: TGTGCCAGCAGCCCCAAGAGTCGCCCCTACGAGCAGTACGTC. The encoded protein is CASSPKSRPYEQYV.

V usage is TRBV7-2 and J usage is TRBJ1-4, with 7 bases aligning to TRBD1. This CDR3 is 15 amino acids long. The ends lost 5 bases at V and 5 bases at J; junction bases unmatched: 8. Germline CDR1 and CDR2: SGHTA and FQGNSA. The CDR3 reads CASSSQTGINEKLFF. CDR3 DNA sequence: TGTGCCAGCAGCAGTCAGACAGGGATCAATGAAAAACTGTTTTTT. The entire variable domain, with the rest obtained from reference TRBV7-2 and TRBJ1-4, is as follows: GAGVSQSPSNKVTEKGKDVELRCDPISGHTALYWYRQSLGQGLEFLIYFQGNSAPDKSGLPSDRFSAERTGGSVSTLTIQRTQQEDSAVYLCASSSQTGINEKLFFGSGTQLSVL.

This clonotype has more than one count but fewer than ten. The chain is built from TRBV3-1 and TRBJ2-3; 8 bases are shared with TRBD2. The V and J ends lost 1 base and 2 bases, in that order; junction bases with no gene match: 2. Germline assignment: CDR1 LGHDT and CDR2 YNNKEL (reference sequence). This CDR3 spans 15 amino acids. The CDR3 DNA sequence: TGTGCCAGCAGCCAAGTAGCGGGGACCACAGATACGCAGTATTTT. Its protein is CASSQVAGTTDTQYF.

This clonotype was counted at least ten times. V usage is TRBV5-1 and J usage is TRBJ2-3; TRBD2 matches at 7 bases. In germline, CDR1 is SGHRS, CDR2 YFSETQ. Trimming removed 5 bases from V and 6 bases from J; junction bases left unmatched: 6. The CDR3 covers 13 residues. CDR3 amino acids: CASSLGGMDTQYF. The CDR3 bases are TGCGCCAGCAGTCTGGGGGGGATGGATACGCAGTATTTT.

The chain couples TRBV5-1 to TRBJ2-1; weak D call: TRBD2 (5 bases). The CDR3 runs to 16 residues. V lost 0 bases and J lost 1, with 11 bases in between. Looked up from germline, CDR1 is SGHRS and CDR2 is YFSETQ. CDR3 residues: CASSLGLLGSYNEQFF. The CDR3 DNA sequence: TGCGCCAGCAGCTTGGGGTTACTAGGATCCTACAATGAGCAGTTCTTC.